This record concerns one T cell receptor (beta chain) sequence. Antigen unknown. The sample belongs to a study of cytomegalovirus exposure and HLA in healthy donors. The PCR made use of 60 Vbeta and 13 Jbeta primers. Only in-frame clones appear in the TCRdb table, and some are missing; sequencing was by immunoSEQ multiplex PCR. This sample's table has around 31,000 clones. General study points: The presence/absence work took it that sequencing depth was about the same across donors. Follow-up analysis seemed to connect common viral pathogens with several of the most significant clusters identified. The likely explanation for a cluster of highly shared sequence variants was sequencing artifact.

The TCR was taken from a man aged 30 to 39 in good health and CMV-seronegative. Sequenced material: PBMCs.

The CDR3 region is CASSYWSGTSAQQFF. The CDR3 region has the DNA TGTGCCAGCAGTTACTGGAGTGGGACTAGCGCGCAGCAGTTCTTC. This rearrangement joins TRBV6-5 to TRBJ2-1; 10 bases are shared with TRBD2. The J segment lost 11 bases and the V segment lost 1 base, leaving 8 bases of the junction unmatched. The germline gives CDR1 MNHEY, CDR2 SVGAGI. The CDR3 loop spans 15 amino acids.